These 25 T cell receptor beta chains were all obtained from the same sample, sequenced in a study of Ad26.COV2.S vaccination and SARS-CoV-2 variants (dated by TCRdb to about 2021). Library method: the immunoSEQ multiplex PCR assay. This immuneACCESS table, as held by TCRdb, lists in-frame sequences with V and J called but not all clones. Of the missing ones, under half trace to an unresolved V gene in checked studies; the others have no known cause. This sample holds 380,000 or so clones; approximately 86% were observed only once. About 10% of the sample goes to the ten largest clones. The intended sense of this specimen's treatment or condition label: some 20 received Ad26.COV2.S at low or high dose, single or two shots; roughly five received placebo; per-sample allocation not given. Repertoires of vaccine and placebo recipients were sequenced from samples collected on day 63 after the first injection.

Sequenced material: peripheral blood, taken in a trial of Ad26.COV2.S vaccine versus placebo. The source of these receptors is a person aged 18-65 years who received the Ad26.COV2.S COVID-19 vaccine or a placebo.

J is TRBJ1-3 and V is TRBV12-3 or TRBV12-4; D gene uncertain. Trimming removed 6 bases at V and 4 bases at J, with 10 bases between. The CDR3 is made up of 13 amino acids. The CDR3 DNA sequence: TGTGCCAGCAGAGGGTCGGAGGGAAACACCATATATTTT. This codes for CASRGSEGNTIYF.

V and J are TRBV28 and TRBJ1-2; D is unclear. The germline V gene encodes CDR1 MDHEN and CDR2 SYDVKM. The V end lost 5 bases, the J end lost 4 bases, and 11 bases lay between the germline ends. The CDR3 runs to 13 residues. The CDR3 DNA reads as TGTGCCAGCAGTCCCCCGGCAGTCTATGGCTACACCTTC. This encodes CASSPPAVYGYTF.

This chain joins TRBV5-1 and TRBJ2-6; D may correspond to TRBD1 or TRBD2 (6 bases each). This CDR3 spans 17 amino acids. Germline values: CDR1 SGHRS, CDR2 YFSETQ. V lost 4 bases, J lost 4 bases, and 18 bases lay in between. Here the CDR3 reads CASSGREQGSGANVLTF. The CDR3 nucleotides are TGCGCCAGCAGCGGGCGGGAACAGGGTTCGGGGGCCAACGTCCTGACTTTC.

The chain is built from TRBV27 and TRBJ1-2; 8 bases agree with TRBD1. J gave up 0 bases and V 3 bases, and 12 bases lay outside the gene matches. The CDR3 consists of 18 residues. Germline V gives CDR1 MNHEY, CDR2 SMNVEV (reference sequence). The CDR3 protein is CASSLRLGTGKANYGYTF. In nucleotides, the CDR3 is TGTGCCAGCAGTTTGAGGCTCGGGACAGGAAAAGCTAACTATGGCTACACCTTC.

The chain is built from TRBV10-2 and TRBJ1-5; D call uncertain. Trimming cost V 6 bases and J 2 bases, with 11 bases left between them. The germline gives CDR1 WSHSY, CDR2 SAAADI. The CDR3 length is 14 residues. The CDR3 nucleotides read TGCGCCAGCAGCGAGGATATTGGCAATCAGCCCCAGCATTTT. Translating it yields CASSEDIGNQPQHF.

The chain couples TRBV21-1 to TRBJ2-7; the table's D gene call, TRBD1, was not cross checked with the DNA. TRBV21-1 is a pseudogene segment. This CDR3 has 22 amino acids. The CDR3 loop reads CASSKRDIRGDLPFPHSYEQYF. The CDR3, as DNA: TGTGCCAGCAGCAAAAGGGACATCAGGGGTGACCTCCCCTTCCCCCACTCCTACGAGCAGTACTTC.

The rearrangement links TRBV14 to TRBJ2-1; 11 nucleotides agree with TRBD1. V was pared by 3 bases and J by 3 bases, with 1 base of the junction left unmatched. The CDR3 has 15 amino acids. Germline V gives CDR1 SGHDN, CDR2 FVKESK. The CDR3 sequence is CASSQGTGGYNEQFF. The CDR3 nucleotides are TGTGCCAGCAGCCAGGGGACAGGGGGCTACAATGAGCAGTTCTTC.

Here the CDR3 DNA reads TGTGCCAGCAGTTGGACAGGGGGCGGGAATCAGCCCCAGCATTTT. Amino acid sequence: CASSWTGGGNQPQHF. The chain has TRBV5-8 and TRBJ1-5, with 11 bases that match TRBD1. CDR1 is SGHTS, CDR2 YDEGEE, per germline. The CDR3 is 15 amino acids. After removal of 5 bases from V and 4 bases from J, the junction contained 5 bases not matched to a gene.

This rearrangement joins TRBV7-8 to TRBJ2-2; tentatively, D is TRBD2 (6 bases). Germline CDR1 reads SGHVS; CDR2 reads FQNEAQ. Trimming shortened V by 5 bases and J by 8 bases, and 27 bases separated the two germline ends. The CDR3 totals 18 residues. The CDR3 DNA reads TGTGCCAGCAGCCTAAGAACCCGGAGGGACGGAGTGCGGGGGGAGCTGTTTTTT. This codes for CASSLRTRRDGVRGELFF.

This chain links TRBV28 with TRBJ1-2; 10 nucleotides agree with TRBD1. With 4 bases clipped from V and 8 bases from J, the junction kept 10 bases outside the gene matches. The CDR3 runs to 15 residues. The germline gives CDR1 MDHEN, CDR2 SYDVKM. CDR3 loop: CASSSSGQGRRGYTF. The CDR3 bases are TGTGCCAGCAGTTCATCGGGACAGGGGAGAAGAGGCTACACCTTC.

The chain uses TRBV4-1 and TRBJ2-1; D possibly corresponds to TRBD1 (6 bases). Between the trimmed V and J ends, which lost 1 base and 9 bases, there was a span of 10 bases. CDR1 is MGHRA and CDR2 is YSYEKL in the germline V gene. The CDR3 runs 13 residues. The chain's CDR3 is CASSQAGEREQFF. The CDR3 nucleotides are TGCGCCAGCAGCCAAGCAGGGGAACGTGAGCAGTTCTTC.

The chain recombines TRBV5-1 with TRBJ2-1; the D is unclear. Germline V lookup: CDR1 SGHRS, CDR2 YFSETQ. The CDR3 covers 13 residues. The germline V and J ends were trimmed by 4 bases and 6 bases, with 11 bases remaining between them. Here the CDR3 reads CASSPASGNEQFF. The CDR3 bases are TGCGCCAGCAGCCCCGCCTCCGGCAATGAGCAGTTCTTC.

This rearrangement joins TRBV5-1 to TRBJ2-3; D may be TRBD1 (6 bases). V lost 4 bases and J lost 2, with 11 bases in between. Germline-derived CDR1 and CDR2 are SGHRS and YFSETQ. The CDR3 spans 14 residues. The CDR3 DNA is TGCGCCAGCAGCCAGGACAGTTTCACAGATACGCAGTATTTT. Its translation: CASSQDSFTDTQYF. Supplemented by reference TRBV5-1 and TRBJ2-3, the full variable domain reads KAGVTQTPRYLIKTRGQQVTLSCSPISGHRSVSWYQQTPGQGLQFLFEYFSETQRNKGNFPGRFSGRQFSNSRSEMNVSTLELGDSALYLCASSQDSFTDTQYFGPGTRLTVL.

CDR3 amino acids: CASSAHSNEQFF. The CDR3 DNA reads TGTGCCAGTAGTGCCCATTCCAATGAGCAGTTCTTC. The chain employs TRBV19 and TRBJ2-1; D call uncertain. V lost 5 bases and J lost 6, with 8 bases in between. This CDR3 is built from 12 residues. Germline CDR1 is LNHDA and CDR2 is SQIVND (reference sequence).

A single count supports this clone. The chain has TRBV28 and TRBJ1-1; D is unclear. This CDR3 is 15 amino acids long. The V end lost 3 bases, the J end lost 0 bases, and 11 bases lay between the germline ends. The germline V gene encodes CDR1 MDHEN and CDR2 SYDVKM. DNA for the CDR3: TGTGCCAGCAGTTTGGTTGCAAGGGTGAACACTGAAGCTTTCTTT. Protein: CASSLVARVNTEAFF.

This clone was recorded only once. V is TRBV28 and J is TRBJ1-2; no clear D. V was trimmed by 0 bases and J by 6 bases, leaving 11 bases between them. Germline CDR1 reads MDHEN; CDR2 reads SYDVKM. This CDR3 is built from 14 residues. The chain's CDR3 is CASSLWAGSDGYTF. In DNA form, the CDR3 reads TGTGCCAGCAGTTTATGGGCGGGATCCGATGGCTACACCTTC.

V is TRBV7-2 and J is TRBJ2-2; D perhaps matches TRBD2 (5 bases). Per germline, CDR1 SGHTA and CDR2 FQGNSA. The CDR3 totals 15 residues. Trimming left V 5 bases short and J 6 bases short, with 16 bases between. CDR3 nucleotides: TGTGCCAGCAGCGCCGACCCTCTAGCATCCGGGGAGCTGTTTTTT. It translates to CASSADPLASGELFF. The whole variable domain, remainder taken from reference TRBV7-2 and TRBJ2-2, is GAGVSQSPSNKVTEKGKDVELRCDPISGHTALYWYRQSLGQGLEFLIYFQGNSAPDKSGLPSDRFSAERTGGSVSTLTIQRTQQEDSAVYLCASSADPLASGELFFGEGSRLTVL.

The chain employs TRBV2 and TRBJ2-7; D is uncertain. Looked up from germline, CDR1 is SNHLY and CDR2 is FYNNEI. Deletions cut 4 bases from V and 1 base from J, with 2 bases between. The CDR3 runs to 11 residues. The CDR3 sequence: CASSVSYEQYF. The CDR3 region has the DNA TGTGCCAGCAGTGTTTCCTACGAGCAGTACTTC.

The chain uses TRBV6-1 and TRBJ1-1; no reliable D call. Between the trimmed V and J ends, which lost 3 bases and 4 bases, there was a span of 6 bases. The CDR3 loop spans 12 amino acids. Germline CDR1 and CDR2: MNHNS and SASEGT. CDR3 loop: CASSEGATEAFF. The CDR3 bases are TGTGCCAGCAGTGAGGGAGCCACTGAAGCTTTCTTT.

J is TRBJ1-5 and V is TRBV21-1. TRBV21-1 is designated a pseudogene. CDR3 length equals 15 residues. The CDR3 here is CASPTAGTVNQPQHF. In nucleotides, the CDR3 is TGTGCCAGCCCTACTGCGGGGACCGTTAATCAGCCCCAGCATTTT.

CDR3 sequence: CASSLVPFYNEQFF. The CDR3 bases are TGTGCCAGCAGCTTAGTCCCATTTTACAATGAGCAGTTCTTC. The V call is TRBV7-2, the J call TRBJ2-1, with D hard to call. The CDR3 contains 14 residues. Trimming stripped 1 base from V and 4 bases from J, with 8 bases between. CDR1 SGHTA and CDR2 FQGNSA come from the germline V gene.

The chain links TRBV6-4 to TRBJ2-1, with D maybe TRBD2 (6 bases). Germline loops: CDR1 MRHNA, CDR2 SNTAGT. CDR3 length equals 14 residues. Trimming stripped 3 bases from V and 3 bases from J, with 9 bases between. The CDR3 is CASSDSGDYNEQFF. The CDR3 nucleotides read TGTGCCAGCAGTGATAGCGGAGACTACAATGAGCAGTTCTTC.

This clone was detected only a few times. The chain carries TRBV4-3 and TRBJ1-5; D gene ambiguous. The V gene's germline CDR1 is LGHNA and CDR2 YSLEER. With 0 bases removed from V and 10 bases from J, the gap between germline ends came to 10 bases. The CDR3 has 13 amino acids. CDR3: CASSQERARPQHF. CDR3 nucleotides: TGCGCCAGCAGCCAAGAGAGGGCCAGACCCCAGCATTTT.

This chain links TRBV6-2 or TRBV6-3 with TRBJ2-3, with a weak D call TRBD1 (6 bases). The germline CDR1 and CDR2 sequences are MNHEY and SVGEGT. The CDR3 covers 15 residues. V lost 6 bases and J 0 bases, leaving 13 bases between the germline ends. CDR3 sequence (DNA): TGTGCCAGCAGCAGGCGAGGGGGTAGCACAGATACGCAGTATTTT. Translating it yields CASSRRGGSTDTQYF.

There are many counts of this clone. The gene calls are TRBV6-4 and TRBJ1-5, with a tentative D call TRBD1 (6 bases). V shed 10 bases and J shed 6 bases, with 16 bases lying between them. Per the germline V gene, CDR1 is MRHNA and CDR2 is SNTAGT. The CDR3 is made up of 13 amino acids. The CDR3: CAIPQGKGQPQHF. DNA for the CDR3: TGTGCCATTCCACAGGGAAAAGGTCAGCCCCAGCATTTT.